The rows below give T cell receptor beta chains drawn from one sample of a study of T cell repertoires in cytomegalovirus infection. Each CDR3 protein is one row after TCRdb ran MiXCR on the reads. Seen here are tens of thousands of distinct CDR3 sequences, around 43% observed once, and the top ten hold approximately 93%. These receptors have no identified antigens. Sample: CD8+ T cells from cultured PBMCs, taken from culture after CMV antigen stimulation. The receptors shown here come from a human donor in good health (CMV status not recorded). Some clones in this sample may be carry-over from other donors' samples. The CDR3 runs from the conserved cysteine through the conserved F or W. Each record gives: CDR3 DNA, CDR3 protein, D gene, V gene, J gene, clone size. The D gene is left open where the match is weak. Rows give clone size only sometimes, using once, few, many, or a class for an expanded clone.

cdr3_nt: TGTGCCAGCAGTTCCGGGACCTACGAGACCCAGTACTTC
cdr3_aa: CASSSGTYETQYF
d_call: -
v_call: TRBV27
j_call: TRBJ2-5
clone_size: -

cdr3_nt: TGTGCCAGCAGCCTGGGACTAGCGGGGTCCAATGAGCAGTTCTTC
cdr3_aa: CASSLGLAGSNEQFF
d_call: TRBD2
v_call: TRBV12-3/TRBV12-4
j_call: TRBJ2-1
clone_size: -

cdr3_nt: TGTGCCAGCAGCCCCCGGGACAGGTACAATGAGCAGTTCTTC
cdr3_aa: CASSPRDRYNEQFF
d_call: TRBD1
v_call: TRBV7-2
j_call: TRBJ2-1
clone_size: few

cdr3_nt: TGTGCCACCAGCAGAGGGCGGGGAGCGGAGCCCCAGCATTTT
cdr3_aa: CATSRGRGAEPQHF
d_call: -
v_call: TRBV15
j_call: TRBJ1-5
clone_size: -

cdr3_nt: TGTGCCAGCAGCTTAGGAGGCGGGGGAGAGACCCAGTACTTC
cdr3_aa: CASSLGGGGETQYF
d_call: TRBD2
v_call: TRBV7-2
j_call: TRBJ2-5
clone_size: few

cdr3_nt: TGTGCCAGCAGCTCGGGCGAGGGGCAGCCCCAGCATTTT
cdr3_aa: CASSSGEGQPQHF
d_call: -
v_call: TRBV7-6
j_call: TRBJ1-5
clone_size: -

cdr3_nt: TGCGCCAGCAGTATGAGGAATACCCGAATGTGTCAGCCCCAGCATTTT
cdr3_aa: CASSMRNTRMCQPQHF
d_call: -
v_call: TRBV10-1
j_call: TRBJ1-5
clone_size: -

cdr3_nt: TGTGCCACCAAAGAGGGGAACAATGAGCAGTTCTTC
cdr3_aa: CATKEGNNEQFF
d_call: -
v_call: TRBV6-2/TRBV6-3
j_call: TRBJ2-1
clone_size: -

cdr3_nt: TGCAGCGTCCTGACAGGGTTGGGGAGCTACACCTTC
cdr3_aa: CSVLTGLGSYTF
d_call: TRBD1
v_call: TRBV29-1
j_call: TRBJ1-2
clone_size: -

cdr3_nt: TGTGCCAGCAGCTTAGATCAACTCGAGGGCATTCAGTACTTC
cdr3_aa: CASSLDQLEGIQYF
d_call: -
v_call: TRBV7-2
j_call: TRBJ2-4
clone_size: -

cdr3_nt: TGCGCCAGCAGCCAAGATGGGGGGAATCAGCCCCAGCATTTT
cdr3_aa: CASSQDGGNQPQHF
d_call: -
v_call: TRBV4-3
j_call: TRBJ1-5
clone_size: once

cdr3_nt: TGTGCCAGCAGCCAAGGGGATAATAATTCACCCCTCCACTTT
cdr3_aa: CASSQGDNNSPLHF
d_call: -
v_call: TRBV3-1
j_call: TRBJ1-6
clone_size: -

cdr3_nt: TGTGCCAGCAGTGAAGCTTATAATGGGGGGTATGGCTACACCTTC
cdr3_aa: CASSEAYNGGYGYTF
d_call: -
v_call: TRBV6-1
j_call: TRBJ1-2
clone_size: -

cdr3_nt: TGTGCCAGCAGTTTAGCGCATTTAGGGGGGAGTGGTGAAAAACTGTTTTTT
cdr3_aa: CASSLAHLGGSGEKLFF
d_call: -
v_call: TRBV12-3/TRBV12-4
j_call: TRBJ1-4
clone_size: few

cdr3_nt: TGTGCCAGCAGCTTAGACCCCAATGAGCAGTTCTTC
cdr3_aa: CASSLDPNEQFF
d_call: -
v_call: TRBV7-9
j_call: TRBJ2-1
clone_size: few

cdr3_nt: TGCGCCAGCAGTCTGGGCGATGAGCAGTTCTTC
cdr3_aa: CASSLGDEQFF
d_call: -
v_call: TRBV4-1
j_call: TRBJ2-1
clone_size: -

cdr3_nt: TGCAGCGTTGAAGGGGCGGGGGGTCCAGATACGCAGTATTTT
cdr3_aa: CSVEGAGGPDTQYF
d_call: TRBD2
v_call: TRBV29-1
j_call: TRBJ2-3
clone_size: few

cdr3_nt: TGTGCCAGCACCCTTGCGGGGGGAGGAGGTACGCAGTATTTT
cdr3_aa: CASTLAGGGGTQYF
d_call: TRBD2
v_call: TRBV12-3/TRBV12-4
j_call: TRBJ2-3
clone_size: -

cdr3_nt: TGTGCCAGCAGCTTTTTACAGGGGGGAACCGGGGAGCTGTTTTTT
cdr3_aa: CASSFLQGGTGELFF
d_call: TRBD1
v_call: TRBV7-2
j_call: TRBJ2-2
clone_size: few

cdr3_nt: TGTGCCAGCAGCTTACTCGGGGGAACTGAAGCTTTCTTT
cdr3_aa: CASSLLGGTEAFF
d_call: -
v_call: TRBV7-3
j_call: TRBJ1-1
clone_size: -

cdr3_nt: TGTGCCAGTAGTATAGTCGGGGAATCTTCCTACGAGCAGTACTTC
cdr3_aa: CASSIVGESSYEQYF
d_call: -
v_call: TRBV19
j_call: TRBJ2-7
clone_size: -

cdr3_nt: TGCAGTGCTAGAGGCTTTCACGAGCAGTACTTC
cdr3_aa: CSARGFHEQYF
d_call: -
v_call: TRBV20-1
j_call: TRBJ2-7
clone_size: -

cdr3_nt: TGTGCCAGCAGTGAAGGCAGGATTGGCCAAGAGACCCAGTACTTC
cdr3_aa: CASSEGRIGQETQYF
d_call: -
v_call: TRBV6-1
j_call: TRBJ2-5
clone_size: -

cdr3_nt: TGTGCCAGCAGTGAGGCGAGCAATCAGCCCCAGCATTTT
cdr3_aa: CASSEASNQPQHF
d_call: -
v_call: TRBV6-1
j_call: TRBJ1-5
clone_size: few

cdr3_nt: TGTGCCAGCAGCCCCGGCGGGCGGGGGCAGGGAGATACGCAGTATTTT
cdr3_aa: CASSPGGRGQGDTQYF
d_call: -
v_call: TRBV7-9
j_call: TRBJ2-3
clone_size: -

cdr3_nt: TGTGCCAGCAGCTTTGGGACAGGGGGTTCACCCCTCCACTTT
cdr3_aa: CASSFGTGGSPLHF
d_call: TRBD1
v_call: TRBV11-1
j_call: TRBJ1-6
clone_size: -

cdr3_nt: TGTGCCAGCAGCCCCCGGGGACAGGGGGCTCAAGAGACCCAGTACTTC
cdr3_aa: CASSPRGQGAQETQYF
d_call: TRBD1
v_call: TRBV7-3
j_call: TRBJ2-5
clone_size: -

cdr3_nt: TGCGCCAGCAGCGACACCGGGGAGCTGTTTTTT
cdr3_aa: CASSDTGELFF
d_call: -
v_call: TRBV5-1
j_call: TRBJ2-2
clone_size: -

cdr3_nt: TGTGCCAGCACCCGGACGCGCAATGAGCAGTTCTTC
cdr3_aa: CASTRTRNEQFF
d_call: -
v_call: TRBV11-2
j_call: TRBJ2-1
clone_size: -

cdr3_nt: TGCAGTGCTAGAGGGCTAGCGGGGGGGACCCCTAGCACAGATACGCAGTATTTT
cdr3_aa: CSARGLAGGTPSTDTQYF
d_call: TRBD2
v_call: TRBV20-1
j_call: TRBJ2-3
clone_size: -

cdr3_nt: TGTGCCAGCAGCGTAGACGGGCGGATAGCGGGGGGGCCTAGCGGGGAGCTGTTTTTT
cdr3_aa: CASSVDGRIAGGPSGELFF
d_call: TRBD2
v_call: TRBV9
j_call: TRBJ2-2
clone_size: -

cdr3_nt: TGTGCCAGCAGCTTAGAAACAGGGAGTGGGTACGAGCAGTACTTC
cdr3_aa: CASSLETGSGYEQYF
d_call: -
v_call: TRBV7-6
j_call: TRBJ2-7
clone_size: few

cdr3_nt: TGTGCCAGCAGCTTAAGACTAGCGGGAGCGGATACGCAGTATTTT
cdr3_aa: CASSLRLAGADTQYF
d_call: TRBD2
v_call: TRBV7-8
j_call: TRBJ2-3
clone_size: few

cdr3_nt: TGTGCCAGCAGTCCCGGACTAGCTGGGCATGAGCAGTTCTTC
cdr3_aa: CASSPGLAGHEQFF
d_call: TRBD2
v_call: TRBV6-5
j_call: TRBJ2-1
clone_size: -

cdr3_nt: TGTGCCAGCAGCGCCGGCAAAGAGGCGGGAGGGCAAGCTACGCAGTATTTT
cdr3_aa: CASSAGKEAGGQATQYF
d_call: TRBD2
v_call: TRBV9
j_call: TRBJ2-3
clone_size: -

cdr3_nt: TGTGCCAGCAGTCGTAGGAGGGGAGACTACGAGCAGTACTTC
cdr3_aa: CASSRRRGDYEQYF
d_call: -
v_call: TRBV6-2/TRBV6-3
j_call: TRBJ2-7
clone_size: -